The present TCR beta chain was sequenced within a study of control samples from healthy donors and cancer patients. CDR3 length equals 16 residues. The junction had 6 bases not matched to a gene; V was cut back by 0 bases and J by 5 bases. Germline-derived CDR1 and CDR2 are MRHNA and SNTAGT. Using immunoSEQ multiplex PCR, the repertoire was profiled, and TCRdb retains in-frame clones only, with some absent. The repertoire includes 35,000 to 40,000 clones, around four fifths of them detected once, and 20% to 25% sits in the top ten. V is TRBV6-4 and J is TRBJ2-3, with TRBD2 identical over 9 bases. The specimen sequenced was PBMCs. This receptor was identified in a woman in her fifties or sixties with lung cancer. CDR3 nucleotides: TGTGCCAGCAGTGACTCGTCCGCGGGGGGGGTAGATACGCAGTATTTT. Amino acids: CASSDSSAGGVDTQYF.